The clone carrying this T cell receptor (beta chain) was seen many times. No antigen is known for it. Starting from approximately 500 ng of total RNA, TCR beta cDNA was produced with a primer in the constant region. Library construction for TCR beta comprised three nested multiplex PCR rounds performed with slightly modified ARM-PCR. Rounds one and two of PCR, each of 9 to 11 cycles, were primed with TRBV1-TRBV30 forward primers and a C-beta reverse primer. In TCRdb, the multiplex PCR reads were re-called with MiXCR into one record per CDR3 protein. The sample records a few hundred thousand distinct CDR3 sequences, approximately 58% being singletons. Germline DNA was also extracted, while the blood RNA originated from unsorted whole blood. Donors were untreated and chronically infected with HBV. Germline assignment: CDR1 SQVTM and CDR2 ANQGSEA. This CDR3 has 18 residues. V lost 7 bases and J 2 bases, leaving 27 bases between the germline ends.

The source of the sample is a study of tumor-infiltrating lymphocytes in primary liver carcinoma. About the research overall: Both sexes were represented among patients, who were 30 to 69 years old.

Study observations and caveats: A significantly higher top-250-clone fraction was recorded for tumors than for blood (p = 0.039).

V gene TRBV29-1 combines with J gene TRBJ2-1; tentative D call: TRBD2 (5 bases). Sequencing was performed on peripheral blood. This sequence originates from a young woman with primary liver carcinoma and hepatitis B virus infection. The CDR3 loop is CSAFLSARSGKPYNEQFF. CDR3 coding DNA: TGCAGCGCTTTCCTTTCCGCTCGAAGCGGAAAGCCCTACAATGAGCAGTTCTTC.